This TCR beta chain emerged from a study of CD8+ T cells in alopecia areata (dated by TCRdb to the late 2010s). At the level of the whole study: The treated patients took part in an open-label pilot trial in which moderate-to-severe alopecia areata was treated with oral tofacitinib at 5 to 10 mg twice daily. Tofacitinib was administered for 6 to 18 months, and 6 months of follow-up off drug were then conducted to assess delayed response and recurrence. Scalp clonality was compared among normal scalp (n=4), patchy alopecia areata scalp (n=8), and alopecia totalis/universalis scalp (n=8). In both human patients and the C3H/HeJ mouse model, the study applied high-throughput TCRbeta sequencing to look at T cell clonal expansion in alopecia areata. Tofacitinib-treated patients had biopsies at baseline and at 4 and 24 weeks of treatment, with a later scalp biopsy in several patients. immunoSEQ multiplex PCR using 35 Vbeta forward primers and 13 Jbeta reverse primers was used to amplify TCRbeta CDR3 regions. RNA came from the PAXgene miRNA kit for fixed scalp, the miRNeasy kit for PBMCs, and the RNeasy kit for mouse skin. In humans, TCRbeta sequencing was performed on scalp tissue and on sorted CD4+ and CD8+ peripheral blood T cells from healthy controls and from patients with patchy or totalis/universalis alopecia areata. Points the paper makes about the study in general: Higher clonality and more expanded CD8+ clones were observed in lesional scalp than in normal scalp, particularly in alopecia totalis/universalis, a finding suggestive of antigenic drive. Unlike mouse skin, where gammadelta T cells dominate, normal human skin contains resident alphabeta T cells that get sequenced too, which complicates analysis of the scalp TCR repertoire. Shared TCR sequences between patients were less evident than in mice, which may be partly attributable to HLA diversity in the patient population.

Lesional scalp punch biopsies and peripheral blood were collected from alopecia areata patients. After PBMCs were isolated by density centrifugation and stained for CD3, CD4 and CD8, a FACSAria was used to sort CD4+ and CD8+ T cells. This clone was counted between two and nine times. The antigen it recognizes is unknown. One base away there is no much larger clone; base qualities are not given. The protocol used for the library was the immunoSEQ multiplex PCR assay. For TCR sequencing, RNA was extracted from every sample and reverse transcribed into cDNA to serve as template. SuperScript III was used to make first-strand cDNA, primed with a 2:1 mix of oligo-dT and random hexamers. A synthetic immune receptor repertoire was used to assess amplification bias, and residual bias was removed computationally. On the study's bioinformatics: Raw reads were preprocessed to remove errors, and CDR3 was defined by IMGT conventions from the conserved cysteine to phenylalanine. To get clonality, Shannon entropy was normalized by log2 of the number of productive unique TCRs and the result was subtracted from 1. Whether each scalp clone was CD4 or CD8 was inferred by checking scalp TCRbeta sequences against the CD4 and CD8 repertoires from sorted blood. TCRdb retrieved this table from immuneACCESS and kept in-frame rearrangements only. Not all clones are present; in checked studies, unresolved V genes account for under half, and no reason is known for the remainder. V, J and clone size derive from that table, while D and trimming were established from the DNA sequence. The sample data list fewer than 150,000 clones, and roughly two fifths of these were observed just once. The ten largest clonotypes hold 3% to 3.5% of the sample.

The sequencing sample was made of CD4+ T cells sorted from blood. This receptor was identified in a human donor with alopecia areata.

The DNA sequence reads TGCAGCGTTACAGGACAGGGAACCTACGAGCAGTACTTC. It translates to CSVTGQGTYEQYF. The V and J segments used are TRBV29-1 and TRBJ2-7; 8 central bases correspond to TRBD1. The germline V gene gives CDR1 as SQVTM and CDR2 as ANQGSEA. The CDR3 has 13 amino acids, counting the end cysteine and phenylalanine. CDR3 DNA only is kept here, 39 bases in frame from base 1. Trimming takes 5 bases off V and 2 bases off J; junction bases not matched to a gene: 5.